The sequence of this TCR beta chain was determined in a study of T cell repertoires in cytomegalovirus infection. Study background: A matching HLA type, together with CMV infection, was signaled by public TCR beta signatures.

MiXCR, applied by TCRdb to the reads, yields one record per CDR3 protein. The table shows 630,000 or so distinct CDR3 sequences, with approximately 24% occurring only once. The sample consisted of CD8+ T cells from PBMCs. The receptor was derived from a human donor in good health (CMV status not recorded). Some clones in this sample may be carry-over from other donors' samples.

This CDR3 is CASSLRAGLADTQYF. CDR3 DNA: TGTGCCAGCAGTTTACGGGCAGGGCTCGCAGATACGCAGTATTTT. The rearrangement joins TRBV27 to TRBJ2-3; TRBD1 might be the D (5 bases). The CDR3 sequence is 15 residues long. Trimming pared 2 bases from V and 4 bases from J, leaving 13 bases between. From germline, CDR1 is MNHEY and CDR2 SMNVEV (reference sequence).